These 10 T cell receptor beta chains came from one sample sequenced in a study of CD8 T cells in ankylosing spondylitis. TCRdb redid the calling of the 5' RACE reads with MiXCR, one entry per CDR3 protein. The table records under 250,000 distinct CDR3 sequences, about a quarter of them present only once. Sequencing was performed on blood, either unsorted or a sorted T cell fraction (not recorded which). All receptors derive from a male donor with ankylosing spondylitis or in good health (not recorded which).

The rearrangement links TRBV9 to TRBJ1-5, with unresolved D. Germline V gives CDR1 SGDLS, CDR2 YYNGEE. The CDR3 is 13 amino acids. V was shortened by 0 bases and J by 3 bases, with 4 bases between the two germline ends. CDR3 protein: CASSVESNQPQHF. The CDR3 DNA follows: TGTGCCAGCAGCGTAGAGTCCAATCAGCCCCAGCATTTT. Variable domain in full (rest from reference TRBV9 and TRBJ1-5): DSGVTQTPKHLITATGQRVTLRCSPRSGDLSVYWYQQSLDQGLQFLIQYYNGEERAKGNILERFSAQQFPDLHSELNLSSLELGDSALYFCASSVESNQPQHFGDGTRLSIL.

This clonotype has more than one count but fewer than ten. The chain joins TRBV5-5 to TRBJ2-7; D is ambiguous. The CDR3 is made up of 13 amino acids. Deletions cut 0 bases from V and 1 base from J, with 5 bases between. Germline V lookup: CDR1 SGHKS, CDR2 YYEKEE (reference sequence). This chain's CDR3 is CASSLVQSYEQYF. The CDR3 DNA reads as TGTGCCAGCAGCTTGGTCCAGTCCTACGAGCAGTACTTC.

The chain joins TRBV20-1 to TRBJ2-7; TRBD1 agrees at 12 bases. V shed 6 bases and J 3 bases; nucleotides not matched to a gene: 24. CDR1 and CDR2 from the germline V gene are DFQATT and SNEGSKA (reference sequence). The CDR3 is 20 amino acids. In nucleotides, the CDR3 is TGCAGTGCCCCCGATCCGAGTCGGGACAGGGGGCTGGGGAGTAGCTACGAGCAGTACTTC. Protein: CSAPDPSRDRGLGSSYEQYF.

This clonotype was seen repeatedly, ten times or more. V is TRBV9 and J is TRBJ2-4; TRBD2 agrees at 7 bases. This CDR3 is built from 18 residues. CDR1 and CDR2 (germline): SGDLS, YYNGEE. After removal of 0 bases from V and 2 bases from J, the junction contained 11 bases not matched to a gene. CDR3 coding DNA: TGTGCCAGCAGCGTAGGAGTTCAAGCGGGGAACTCCAAAAACATTCAGTACTTC. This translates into CASSVGVQAGNSKNIQYF.

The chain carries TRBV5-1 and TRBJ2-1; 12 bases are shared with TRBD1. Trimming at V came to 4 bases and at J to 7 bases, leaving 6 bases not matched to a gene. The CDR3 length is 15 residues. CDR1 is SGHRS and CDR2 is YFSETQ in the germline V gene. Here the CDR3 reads CASSRGQGAHNEQFF. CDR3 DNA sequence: TGCGCCAGCAGCAGGGGACAGGGGGCTCATAATGAGCAGTTCTTC.

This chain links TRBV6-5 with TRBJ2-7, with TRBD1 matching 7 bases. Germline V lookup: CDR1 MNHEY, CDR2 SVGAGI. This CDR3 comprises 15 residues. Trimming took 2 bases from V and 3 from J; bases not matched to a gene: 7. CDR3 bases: TGTGCCAGCAGTTACACATGGACAGGAGTCTACGAGCAGTACTTC. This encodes CASSYTWTGVYEQYF.

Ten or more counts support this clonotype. The CDR3 coding sequence is TGTGCCAGCAGCTTAGCAAGGGATGAGGAGACCCAGTACTTC. Its translation: CASSLARDEETQYF. The chain employs TRBV7-9 and TRBJ2-5; D not resolved. The germline gives CDR1 SEHNR, CDR2 FQNEAQ (reference sequence). CDR3 length equals 14 residues. V was pared by 0 bases and J by 5 bases, with 10 bases between.

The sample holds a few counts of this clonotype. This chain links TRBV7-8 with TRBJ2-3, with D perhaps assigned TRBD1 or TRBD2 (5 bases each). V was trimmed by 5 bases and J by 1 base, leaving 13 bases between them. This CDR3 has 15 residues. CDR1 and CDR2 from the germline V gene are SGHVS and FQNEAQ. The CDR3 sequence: CASSRDGARTDTQYF. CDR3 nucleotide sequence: TGTGCCAGCAGCCGGGACGGGGCCCGCACAGATACGCAGTATTTT.

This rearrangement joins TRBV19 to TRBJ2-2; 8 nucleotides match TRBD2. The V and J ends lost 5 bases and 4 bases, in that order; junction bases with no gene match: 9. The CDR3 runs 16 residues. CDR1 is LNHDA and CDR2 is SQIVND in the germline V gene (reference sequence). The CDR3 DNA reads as TGTGCCAGTAGTCCAGCAACTAGCGGATCCACCGGGGAGCTGTTTTTT. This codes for CASSPATSGSTGELFF.

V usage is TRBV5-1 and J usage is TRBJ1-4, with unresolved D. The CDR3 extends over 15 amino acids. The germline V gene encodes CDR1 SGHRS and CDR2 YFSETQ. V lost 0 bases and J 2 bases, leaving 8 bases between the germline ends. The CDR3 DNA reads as TGCGCCAGCAGCTTGGGCGATTTCACTAATGAAAAACTGTTTTTT. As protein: CASSLGDFTNEKLFF.